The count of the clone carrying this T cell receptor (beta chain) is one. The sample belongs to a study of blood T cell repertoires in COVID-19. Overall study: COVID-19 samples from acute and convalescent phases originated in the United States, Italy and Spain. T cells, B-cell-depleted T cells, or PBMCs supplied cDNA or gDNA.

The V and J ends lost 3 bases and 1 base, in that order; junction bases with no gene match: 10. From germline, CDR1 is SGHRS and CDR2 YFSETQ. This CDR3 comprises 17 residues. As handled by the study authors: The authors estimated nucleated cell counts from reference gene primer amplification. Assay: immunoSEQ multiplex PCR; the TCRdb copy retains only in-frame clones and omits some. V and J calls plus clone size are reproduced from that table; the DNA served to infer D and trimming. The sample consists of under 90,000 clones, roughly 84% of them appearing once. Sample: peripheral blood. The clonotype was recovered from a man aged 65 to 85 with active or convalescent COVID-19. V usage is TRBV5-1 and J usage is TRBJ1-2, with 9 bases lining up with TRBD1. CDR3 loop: CASSYGTGRRDNYGYTF. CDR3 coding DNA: TGCGCCAGCAGCTACGGGACAGGGAGACGCGATAACTATGGCTACACCTTC.